The 25 T cell receptor beta chains reported below all come from one sample, sequenced in a study of cytomegalovirus exposure and HLA in healthy donors. Use of 60 Vbeta and 13 Jbeta primers characterized the PCR. Repertoires were generated with immunoSEQ multiplex PCR, while TCRdb's copy carries only in-frame clones and drops some. Altogether about 98,000 clones are present, approximately 83% being singletons, with the ten largest covering approximately 4%. Material for sequencing was PBMCs. The receptors here all came from a female donor in good health and CMV-seropositive.

The chain recombines TRBV4-1 with TRBJ1-3, with 9 bases fitting TRBD1. CDR3 length: 20 amino acids. Germline CDR1 is MGHRA and CDR2 is YSYEKL. Trimming took 0 bases from V and 5 from J; bases not matched to a gene: 17. The CDR3 DNA follows: TGCGCCAGCAGCCAAGATACGGGTGGATTGGGACAGGGCTTGAGAAACACCATATATTTT. Protein product: CASSQDTGGLGQGLRNTIYF.

This chain links TRBV28 with TRBJ2-7; tentative D call: TRBD1 (5 bases). This CDR3 contains 14 residues. Per germline, CDR1 MDHEN and CDR2 SYDVKM. V was clipped by 3 bases and J by 5 bases, with 14 bases between them. The CDR3 region is CASSFSGQRHEQYF. In DNA, the CDR3 is TGTGCCAGCAGTTTTTCAGGACAAAGACACGAGCAGTACTTC.

The chain joins TRBV10-3 to TRBJ2-7; maybe TRBD2 (6 bases). The V gene's germline CDR1 is ENHRY and CDR2 SYGVKD. Trimming pared 4 bases from V and 3 bases from J, leaving 13 bases between. This CDR3 spans 14 amino acids. The CDR3 sequence is CAISGGLDLYEQYF. The CDR3 DNA is TGTGCCATCAGTGGGGGACTGGACCTCTACGAGCAGTACTTC.

The rearrangement joins TRBV9 to TRBJ2-7; weak D call: TRBD2 (6 bases). V was shortened by 0 bases and J by 2 bases, with 12 bases between the two germline ends. Germline V lookup: CDR1 SGDLS, CDR2 YYNGEE. This CDR3 comprises 15 residues. The CDR3 region has the DNA TGTGCCAGCAGCGTAGCCCCGGGAGTCGCCTACGAGCAGTACTTC. It encodes CASSVAPGVAYEQYF.

The rearrangement links TRBV13 to TRBJ1-2; D is uncertain. The CDR3 loop spans 13 amino acids. V was clipped by 5 bases and J by 4 bases, with 11 bases between them. Germline-derived CDR1 and CDR2 are PRHDT and FYEKMQ (reference sequence). The CDR3 coding sequence is TGTGCCAGCAGCCCCTTTGGTAGCTATGGCTACACCTTC. Its protein product is CASSPFGSYGYTF.

The chain joins TRBV6-7 to TRBJ1-1, with 11 bases that match TRBD1. TRBV6-7 falls under the ORF class, with uncertain function. V was clipped by 2 bases and J by 1 base; unmatched bases: 12. The CDR3 loop spans 19 amino acids. CDR3 sequence reads: CASSYGRDRGTNGNTEAFF. CDR3 DNA sequence: TGTGCCAGCAGTTACGGACGGGACAGGGGGACGAATGGGAACACTGAAGCTTTCTTT.

This clone has a handful of counts. The chain is built from TRBV11-2 and TRBJ1-1; 7 bases agree with TRBD1. The V gene's germline CDR1 is SGHAT and CDR2 FQNNGV. V lost 4 bases, J lost 6 bases, and 8 bases stayed unmatched. CDR3 length: 14 residues. In nucleotides, the CDR3 is TGTGCCAGCAGCTGGGGACAGTTTGTCTCTGAAGCTTTCTTT. Protein sequence: CASSWGQFVSEAFF.

V gene TRBV30 combines with J gene TRBJ1-1; the match to TRBD1 covers 9 bases. The CDR3 is 14 amino acids. Germline V gene sequence: CDR1 GTSNPN, CDR2 SVGIG (reference sequence). The junction had 9 bases not matched to a gene; V was cut back by 5 bases and J by 5 bases. CDR3 coding DNA: TGTGCCTGGGCAACACAGGGGGCAAGGACTGAAGCTTTCTTT. It encodes CAWATQGARTEAFF.

The chain has TRBV19 and TRBJ2-1; TRBD1 matches at 10 bases. Looked up from germline, CDR1 is LNHDA and CDR2 is SQIVND (reference sequence). The CDR3 covers 17 residues. V shed 0 bases and J 2 bases; nucleotides not matched to a gene: 4. The CDR3 here is CASSIDTGQGPYNEQFF. The CDR3 bases are TGTGCCAGTAGTATAGATACGGGACAGGGGCCCTACAATGAGCAGTTCTTC.

The chain couples TRBV7-9 to TRBJ2-2; D is unclear. The CDR3 length is 14 residues. Germline V gene lookup returns CDR1 SEHNR and CDR2 FQNEAQ (reference sequence). V lost 2 bases and J 6 bases, leaving 10 bases between the germline ends. The CDR3 DNA reads TGTGCCAGCAGCTTATTCGATCAGTCCGGGGAGCTGTTTTTT. Encoded protein: CASSLFDQSGELFF.

The V and J genes are TRBV6-1 and TRBJ2-2; weak D call: TRBD1 (5 bases). The CDR3 extends over 17 amino acids. Trimming left V 3 bases short and J 6 bases short, with 20 bases between. Germline assignment: CDR1 MNHNS and CDR2 SASEGT. This CDR3 reads CASSDTDPGGAPGELFF. CDR3 bases: TGTGCCAGCAGTGACACCGACCCTGGTGGGGCCCCCGGGGAGCTGTTTTTT.

This chain connects TRBV5-1 to TRBJ1-1; TRBD1 is a possible D gene (6 bases). The V gene lost 2 bases and the J gene lost 4 bases, with 12 bases spanning the gap. This CDR3 spans 14 amino acids. In germline, CDR1 is SGHRS, CDR2 YFSETQ. CDR3 sequence reads: CASSFTGKGTEAFF. For the CDR3, the DNA is TGCGCCAGCAGCTTCACAGGGAAAGGCACTGAAGCTTTCTTT.

CDR3 in amino acids: CASSTQQSFHNSPLHF. The CDR3 DNA sequence: TGTGCCAGCAGCACCCAACAGAGCTTCCATAATTCACCCCTCCACTTT. The gene calls are TRBV27 and TRBJ1-6; D is ambiguous. The CDR3 is 16 amino acids. Germline CDR1 is MNHEY and CDR2 is SMNVEV (reference sequence). V was trimmed by 6 bases and J by 5 bases, leaving 17 bases between them.

On this clone itself: The junction does not match germline at one end; this may be a read error. CDR3 sequence: CSSSPPAEENTEAFF. In DNA, the CDR3 is TGTTCCAGCAGCCCCCCGGCAGAGGAGAACACTGAAGCTTTCTTT. This chain joins TRBV7-9 and TRBJ1-1; D is uncertain. Germline-derived CDR1 and CDR2 are SEHNR and FQNEAQ (reference sequence). The CDR3 loop spans 15 amino acids.

The chain recombines TRBV27 with TRBJ1-1; D uncertain. Per germline, CDR1 MNHEY and CDR2 SMNVEV (reference sequence). This CDR3 is built from 15 residues. Trimming stripped 2 bases from V and 0 bases from J, with 10 bases between. The CDR3 loop reads CASSLVGGLNTEAFF. CDR3 DNA sequence: TGTGCCAGCAGTTTAGTTGGAGGGCTGAACACTGAAGCTTTCTTT.

The J gene is TRBJ2-7, the V gene TRBV7-8; no clear D. The germline V gene has CDR1 SGHVS and CDR2 FQNEAQ. This CDR3 contains 11 residues. V was cut by 5 bases and J by 4 bases, with 6 bases left in between. CDR3 region: CASSASYEQYF. The CDR3, as DNA: TGTGCCAGCAGCGCGTCATACGAGCAGTACTTC. Filled out from reference TRBV7-8 and TRBJ2-7, the complete variable domain reads GAGVSQSPRYKVAKRGQDVALRCDPISGHVSLFWYQQALGQGPEFLTYFQNEAQLDKSGLPSDRFFAERPEGSVSTLKIQRTQQEDSAVYLCASSASYEQYFGPGTRLTVT.

CDR3 in DNA: TGTGCCAGCAGCATCCCCCCGGGACAGGCGCAAGAGACCCAGTACTTC. Its translation is CASSIPPGQAQETQYF. This chain links TRBV21-1 with TRBJ2-5; the DNA was not compared with TRBD1, the D call given in the table. TRBV21-1 is reported as a pseudogene. This CDR3 contains 16 residues.

The rearrangement uses TRBV6-5 and TRBJ2-5; D might be TRBD1 (5 bases). V dropped 8 bases and J dropped 6 bases, with 16 bases sitting between them. CDR3 length: 13 amino acids. The germline gives CDR1 MNHEY, CDR2 SVGAGI. The CDR3 sequence: CASSRTNSKTQYF. CDR3 DNA sequence: TGTGCCAGCTCAAGGACAAATTCGAAGACCCAGTACTTC.

This clone was counted between two and nine times. J is TRBJ1-1 and V is TRBV2; D is ambiguous. The CDR3 is 14 residues long. CDR1 is SNHLY, CDR2 FYNNEI, per germline. V was cut by 7 bases and J by 3 bases, with 15 bases left in between. CDR3 residues: CASKGRFGDTEAFF. The CDR3 coding sequence is TGTGCCAGCAAAGGGCGGTTCGGGGACACTGAAGCTTTCTTT.

This clone was picked up a small number of times. V and J are TRBV4-1 and TRBJ2-1; 10 nucleotides match TRBD2. After removal of 5 bases from V and 8 bases from J, the junction contained 9 bases not matched to a gene. Germline CDR1 MGHRA, CDR2 YSYEKL. This CDR3 has 15 residues. The DNA of the CDR3 is TGCGCCAGCAGCAGGCGAGCGGGAGGGATCCATGAGCAGTTCTTC. It specifies CASSRRAGGIHEQFF.

This chain connects TRBV28 to TRBJ1-5; the D is unclear. Germline loops: CDR1 MDHEN, CDR2 SYDVKM. V was cut by 1 base and J by 7 bases, with 8 bases left in between. CDR3 length: 13 amino acids. The CDR3 reads CASSLYGEQPQHF. CDR3 sequence (DNA): TGTGCCAGCAGTTTATACGGAGAACAGCCCCAGCATTTT.

J is TRBJ2-5 and V is TRBV18; 8 nucleotides line up with TRBD1. Looked up from germline, CDR1 is KGHSH and CDR2 is LQKENI. The CDR3 is made up of 14 amino acids. Unmatched junction bases numbered 7, after V lost 8 bases and J lost 2 bases. DNA for the CDR3: TGTGCCAGCCGAAAGGGGACAGGTCAAGAGACCCAGTACTTC. Translating gives CASRKGTGQETQYF.

The V gene is TRBV5-1, the J gene TRBJ2-7; the match to TRBD1 covers 8 bases. This CDR3 spans 15 amino acids. Germline V gene data show CDR1 as SGHRS and CDR2 as YFSETQ. With 4 bases clipped from V and 0 bases from J, the junction kept 6 bases outside the gene matches. In DNA form, the CDR3 reads TGCGCCAGCAGCCTCGGGACAGGTAGCTCCTACGAGCAGTACTTC. Translation: CASSLGTGSSYEQYF.

This clone turned up a few times. The V call is TRBV7-9, the J call TRBJ1-6; no reliable D call. V gave up 1 base and J gave up 6 bases, with 7 bases separating them. The CDR3 has 14 residues. Germline CDR1 is SEHNR and CDR2 is FQNEAQ (reference sequence). The CDR3 protein is CASSLESSNSPLHF. Here the CDR3 DNA reads TGTGCCAGCAGCTTAGAATCGAGTAATTCACCCCTCCACTTT.

The CDR3 sequence: CASSPSRDFYGYTF. In DNA, the CDR3 is TGTGCCAGCAGTCCTTCTCGGGATTTCTATGGCTACACCTTC. The rearrangement uses TRBV6-5 and TRBJ1-2; no clear D gene. Per germline, CDR1 MNHEY and CDR2 SVGAGI. The V and J ends lost 5 bases and 4 bases respectively, with 14 bases between them. The CDR3 covers 14 residues.